The sequence of this TCR beta chain was determined in a study of blood T cell repertoires in COVID-19. At the level of the study: Specimens from acute and convalescent COVID-19 originated in the United States, Italy and Spain.

From germline, CDR1 is SGHTA and CDR2 FQGTGA. CDR3 size: 14 residues. V lost 5 bases and J lost 6, with 16 bases in between. Here immunoSEQ multiplex PCR was the method, and the copy in TCRdb shows in-frame clones only, minus some. There are more than 85,000 clones in the sample; around 90% occur only once, and roughly 4.3% lies in the top ten. This receptor was obtained from a man in his 70s with acute or convalescent COVID-19. Sequencing was done on a sample of peripheral blood. This sequence joins TRBV7-3 and TRBJ1-2; weak D call: TRBD1 (5 bases). CDR3: CASSPQHAGDGYTF. DNA of the CDR3: TGTGCCAGCAGCCCCCAACATGCGGGGGATGGCTACACCTTC.